Following are 4 T cell receptor beta chains from one sample sequenced in a study of T cell changes during pregnancy in multiple sclerosis. The data were produced by immunoSEQ multiplex PCR, yet TCRdb's version contains in-frame clones alone and is incomplete. The repertoire holds tens of thousands of clones, with roughly 92% as singletons. The input for sequencing was peripheral blood, taken before pregnancy. These receptors were taken from a female donor with multiple sclerosis, enrolled in a pregnancy study.

The chain recombines TRBV10-3 with TRBJ2-1; D unclear. Trimming removed 4 bases from V and 9 bases from J, with 13 bases in between. The CDR3 is 13 residues long. Germline V gene sequence: CDR1 ENHRY, CDR2 SYGVKD. The CDR3 sequence is CAISGPSYSEQFF. The CDR3 DNA reads as TGTGCCATCAGTGGCCCTAGTTATTCTGAGCAGTTCTTC.

The chain combines TRBV7-2 with TRBJ1-5; a weak D match, TRBD1 (6 bases). This CDR3 is built from 14 residues. CDR1 is SGHTA, CDR2 FQGNSA, per germline. V was shortened by 5 bases and J by 1 base, with 9 bases between the two germline ends. The CDR3 DNA reads TGTGCCAGCAGCCCAACAGGGAGCAATCAGCCCCAGCATTTT. Its protein is CASSPTGSNQPQHF.

This clone appeared once. The V call is TRBV21-1, the J call TRBJ2-3; the table gives TRBD1 as D, unverified against the DNA. TRBV21-1 is a documented pseudogene. The CDR3 runs to 13 residues. CDR3 amino acids: CARRQGDPDTQYF. The CDR3 DNA follows: TGTGCCAGGAGACAGGGGGACCCAGATACGCAGTATTTT.

The rearrangement uses TRBV19 and TRBJ1-4, with D unclear. Germline V lookup: CDR1 LNHDA, CDR2 SQIVND (reference sequence). The germline V and J ends were trimmed by 4 bases and 5 bases, with 14 bases remaining between them. The CDR3 runs 15 residues. The chain's CDR3 is CASSTSGGFNEKLFF. CDR3 coding DNA: TGTGCCAGTAGTACCAGCGGCGGGTTCAATGAAAAACTGTTTTTT. Combining the CDR3 with reference TRBV19 and TRBJ1-4 gives the whole variable domain DGGITQSPKYLFRKEGQNVTLSCEQNLNHDAMYWYRQDPGQGLRLIYYSQIVNDFQKGDIAEGYSVSREKKESFPLTVTSAQKNPTAFYLCASSTSGGFNEKLFFGSGTQLSVL.